The next 17 T cell receptor beta chains were all read from a single sample in a study of blood T cell repertoires in COVID-19. Assay used: immunoSEQ multiplex PCR; TCRdb lists only in-frame clones, some missing. The sample consists of some 300,000 clones, roughly 90% of them appearing once. The sample comprised peripheral blood. The receptors stem from a woman aged 40 to 50 with COVID-19, enrolled during active disease.

The DNA of the CDR3 is TGCGCCAGCAGTGGCCGGGGGAACACAGATACGCAGTATTTT. Translated, it gives CASSGRGNTDTQYF. The chain has TRBV10-1 and TRBJ2-3; possibly TRBD2 for D (6 bases). Per germline, CDR1 WNHNN and CDR2 SYGVQD (reference sequence). V gave up 4 bases and J gave up 2 bases, with 10 bases separating them. The CDR3 contains 14 residues.

The rearrangement uses TRBV14 and TRBJ1-2, with TRBD1 identical over 7 bases. Per germline, CDR1 SGHDN and CDR2 FVKESK. V trimming: 4 bases; J trimming: 4 bases; junction bases outside the gene matches: 9. CDR3 length: 15 residues. CDR3 sequence reads: CASSLTTGSLYGYTF. CDR3 DNA sequence: TGTGCCAGCAGCCTTACGACAGGGAGCCTCTATGGCTACACCTTC.

The chain joins TRBV5-4 to TRBJ2-1; TRBD2 aligns across 9 bases. Unmatched junction bases numbered 19, after V lost 1 base and J lost 8 bases. Looked up from germline, CDR1 is SGHNT and CDR2 is YYREEE (reference sequence). CDR3 size: 19 residues. CDR3 coding DNA: TGTGCCAGCAGCTTGTCTAGCGGGGCCCTACCCTTAAAAAGCCATGAGCAGTTCTTC. This codes for CASSLSSGALPLKSHEQFF.

The CDR3 region has the DNA TGTGCCAGCAGCTTAGGTTCAGGGAACTCAGATACGCAGTATTTT. It is translated as CASSLGSGNSDTQYF. The chain employs TRBV7-9 and TRBJ2-3, with D perhaps matching TRBD1 (5 bases). The CDR3 runs 15 residues. V was pared by 1 base and J by 4 bases, with 12 bases between. CDR1 SEHNR and CDR2 FQNEAQ come from the germline V gene (reference sequence). Variable domain in full (rest from reference TRBV7-9 and TRBJ2-3): DTGVSQNPRHKITKRGQNVTFRCDPISEHNRLYWYRQTLGQGPEFLTYFQNEAQLEKSRLLSDRFSAERPKGSFSTLEIQRTEQGDSAMYLCASSLGSGNSDTQYFGPGTRLTVL.

The chain is built from TRBV4-3 and TRBJ2-1; 8 bases agree with TRBD2. Germline CDR1 and CDR2: LGHNA and YSLEER. V trimming: 0 bases; J trimming: 7 bases; junction bases outside the gene matches: 17. The CDR3 is 19 amino acids. The CDR3 DNA reads as TGCGCCAGCAGCCAAGACCTCCCCCTATCCAGCGGGAGTTTGAATGAGCAGTTCTTC. Amino acid sequence: CASSQDLPLSSGSLNEQFF.

The V call is TRBV27, the J call TRBJ2-5; TRBD2 might be the D (6 bases). The CDR3 is made up of 12 amino acids. The V gene's germline CDR1 is MNHEY and CDR2 SMNVEV (reference sequence). The V end lost 6 bases, the J end lost 3 bases, and 8 bases lay between the germline ends. The CDR3 region has the DNA TGTGCCAGCAGGCGGAGGGAAGAGACCCAGTACTTC. This codes for CASRRREETQYF.

V gene TRBV10-3 combines with J gene TRBJ2-7, with D possibly TRBD1 on 8 matching bases. V was shortened by 6 bases and J by 3 bases, with 24 bases between the two germline ends. This CDR3 spans 17 amino acids. Germline V gene sequence: CDR1 ENHRY, CDR2 SYGVKD. The CDR3 DNA is TGTGCCATCAGCCGAATCTCTCAACAGGGGGGGCTCTACGAGCAGTACTTC. It specifies CAISRISQQGGLYEQYF.

The chain links TRBV7-9 to TRBJ2-7; D is unclear. V shed 1 base and J shed 6 bases, with 10 bases lying between them. Germline V gene data show CDR1 as SEHNR and CDR2 as FQNEAQ (reference sequence). This CDR3 is 13 amino acids long. Here the CDR3 DNA reads TGTGCCAGCAGCTTAGGAGGCTTCTCCGAGCAGTACTTC. Translated, it gives CASSLGGFSEQYF.

CDR3 in amino acids: CSASGASGYEQYF. CDR3 bases: TGCAGTGCTAGTGGTGCTAGCGGCTACGAGCAGTACTTC. V usage is TRBV20-1 and J usage is TRBJ2-7, with TRBD2 matching 7 bases. The ends lost 3 bases at V and 3 bases at J; junction bases unmatched: 5. This CDR3 has 13 amino acids. Germline assignment: CDR1 DFQATT and CDR2 SNEGSKA (reference sequence).

This chain links TRBV11-2 with TRBJ1-6; perhaps TRBD1 as D (5 bases). This CDR3 region has 15 residues. Trimming left V 0 bases short and J 7 bases short, with 10 bases between. From germline, CDR1 is SGHAT and CDR2 FQNNGV. The CDR3 coding sequence is TGTGCCAGCAGCTTAGATGGCAGGGAAAATTCACCCCTCCACTTT. Protein: CASSLDGRENSPLHF.

The chain uses TRBV28 and TRBJ2-1; 8 bases are shared with TRBD1. Germline CDR1 MDHEN, CDR2 SYDVKM. The CDR3 runs to 16 residues. The V gene end was trimmed by 6 bases and the J gene end by 2 bases; junction bases not matched to a gene: 9. CDR3 in amino acids: CASRSWTGLTYNEQFF. Here the CDR3 DNA reads TGTGCCAGCAGATCCTGGACAGGGCTGACCTACAATGAGCAGTTCTTC.

The chain combines TRBV6-5 with TRBJ1-6; weak D call: TRBD1 (5 bases). This CDR3 is built from 15 residues. Per germline, CDR1 MNHEY and CDR2 SVGAGI. Deletions cut 6 bases from V and 10 bases from J, with 19 bases between. The CDR3 DNA follows: TGTGCCAGCAGACCTACAGGACCCGCTCGGTCACCCCTCCACTTT. Translation: CASRPTGPARSPLHF.

The V and J genes are TRBV7-9 and TRBJ1-1; perhaps TRBD1 as D (5 bases). Germline loops: CDR1 SEHNR, CDR2 FQNEAQ (reference sequence). Trimming took off 3 bases at V and 4 bases at J, with 9 bases between the two ends. This CDR3 is 13 amino acids long. In nucleotides, the CDR3 is TGTGCCAGCAGCTTCTCCCAGGGCACTGAAGCTTTCTTT. Its translation is CASSFSQGTEAFF.

The V and J genes are TRBV9 and TRBJ2-2, with 7 positions matching TRBD1. CDR1 is SGDLS, CDR2 YYNGEE, per germline. The length of the CDR3 is 16 residues. Unmatched junction bases numbered 12, after V lost 4 bases and J lost 6 bases. This chain's CDR3 is CASSPQHPGTAGELFF. The CDR3 nucleotides read TGTGCCAGCAGCCCTCAGCACCCAGGGACAGCCGGGGAGCTGTTTTTT.

The chain has TRBV7-2 and TRBJ2-5; perhaps TRBD2 as D (5 bases). V was cut by 2 bases and J by 5 bases, with 12 bases left in between. Looked up from germline, CDR1 is SGHTA and CDR2 is FQGNSA. The CDR3 is 14 residues long. CDR3 nucleotides: TGTGCCAGCAGCTTATACGGGGTTGGGGAGACCCAGTACTTC. It encodes CASSLYGVGETQYF.

CDR3 region: CASSRSTGGGQPQHF. CDR3 in DNA: TGTGCCAGCTCACGATCGACAGGGGGCGGACAGCCCCAGCATTTT. The rearrangement uses TRBV18 and TRBJ1-5, with 10 positions matching TRBD1. The CDR3 consists of 15 residues. V was clipped by 4 bases and J by 7 bases; unmatched bases: 7. CDR1 KGHSH and CDR2 LQKENI come from the germline V gene.

The chain carries TRBV27 and TRBJ1-1; 7 positions match TRBD1. This CDR3 is 21 amino acids long. V was pared by 3 bases and J by 0 bases, with 22 bases of the junction left unmatched. Germline lookup yields CDR1 MNHEY and CDR2 SMNVEV (reference sequence). CDR3 in amino acids: CASSFLWERGNRGLVNTEAFF. CDR3 bases: TGTGCCAGCAGTTTTCTTTGGGAACGTGGGAACAGGGGTTTGGTGAACACTGAAGCTTTCTTT.